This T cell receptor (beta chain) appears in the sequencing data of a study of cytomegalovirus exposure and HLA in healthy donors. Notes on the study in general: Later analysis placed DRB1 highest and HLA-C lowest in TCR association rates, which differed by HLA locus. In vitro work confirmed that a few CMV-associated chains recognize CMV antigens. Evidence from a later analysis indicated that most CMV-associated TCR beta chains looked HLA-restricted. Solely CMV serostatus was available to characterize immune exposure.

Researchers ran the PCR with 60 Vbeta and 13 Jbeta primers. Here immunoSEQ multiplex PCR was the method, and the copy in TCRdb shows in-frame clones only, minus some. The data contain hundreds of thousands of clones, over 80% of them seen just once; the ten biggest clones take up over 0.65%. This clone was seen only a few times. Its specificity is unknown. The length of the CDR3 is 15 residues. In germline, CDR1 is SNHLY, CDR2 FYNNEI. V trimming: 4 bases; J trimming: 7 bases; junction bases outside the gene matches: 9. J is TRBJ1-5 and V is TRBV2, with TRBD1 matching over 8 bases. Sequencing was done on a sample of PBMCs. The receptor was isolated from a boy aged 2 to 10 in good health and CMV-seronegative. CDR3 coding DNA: TGTGCCAGCAGTGCTGACAGGGGAGGCAGCCAGCCCCAGCATTTT. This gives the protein CASSADRGGSQPQHF.